This T cell receptor (beta chain) comes out of a study of blood T cell repertoires in COVID-19. Study-wide background: The cDNA or gDNA used as material had been derived from T cells, B-cell-depleted T cells, or PBMCs.

In the original processing: Amplified reference gene primers provided the basis for estimating nucleated cell counts. TCRdb's table, derived via immunoSEQ multiplex PCR, lists solely in-frame clones and lacks some. The DNA gave D and trimming, while V, J and clone size come from that table. The sample has about 64,000 clones, roughly 88% seen once. CDR1 is SGHRS, CDR2 YFSETQ, per germline. The CDR3 loop spans 14 amino acids. V was shortened by 5 bases and J by 7 bases, with 13 bases between the two germline ends. The TCR sequence derives from a woman in her sixties or seventies with acute or convalescent COVID-19. The chain recombines TRBV5-1 with TRBJ1-6; perhaps TRBD1 as D (6 bases). What was sequenced was peripheral blood. This CDR3 is CASSTGWENSPLHF. The CDR3 region has the DNA TGCGCCAGCAGTACAGGGTGGGAGAATTCACCCCTCCACTTT.